Each of the 6 T cell receptor beta chains below was sequenced from the same sample in a study of regulatory T cells in long-lasting Graves disease. Relying on iRepertoire HTBI primers and Arm-PCR of CDR3 regions, the team built TCR beta libraries. Each CDR3 protein gets one entry after TCRdb re-called the multiplex PCR reads with MiXCR. The sample contains about 430,000 distinct CDR3 sequences, 15% of which appear only once. Noted time point: newly diagnosed GD, antithyroid drugs for less than 3 months. PBMC-extracted RNA yielded the TCR library. These data also featured in a second study, about T cells in Graves' hyperthyroidism and ophthalmopathy.

The sequencing used peripheral blood mononuclear cells (PBMCs), collected at new diagnosis, from a patient treated with antithyroid drugs. The receptors here all came from a middle-aged woman with Graves disease.

This clonotype was picked up many times. The rearrangement uses TRBV7-3 and TRBJ2-1; 14 bases are a match to TRBD2. Unmatched junction bases numbered 4, after V lost 2 bases and J lost 10 bases. CDR3 length: 15 amino acids. The germline V gene has CDR1 SGHTA and CDR2 FQGTGA. The CDR3 sequence is CASSLGLAGGQEQFF. The CDR3 region has the DNA TGTGCCAGCAGCTTAGGACTAGCGGGAGGTCAAGAGCAGTTCTTC.

This clonotype was recorded at least ten times. The V call is TRBV28, the J call TRBJ2-7; D possibly corresponds to TRBD1 (5 bases). This CDR3 spans 14 amino acids. CDR1 MDHEN and CDR2 SYDVKM come from the germline V gene. Trimming shortened V by 4 bases and J by 0 bases, and 10 bases separated the two germline ends. The CDR3 loop reads CASSSTVISYEQYF. In nucleotides, the CDR3 is TGTGCCAGCAGTTCGACAGTCATCTCCTACGAGCAGTACTTC. The entire variable domain, with the rest obtained from reference TRBV28 and TRBJ2-7, is as follows: DVKVTQSSRYLVKRTGEKVFLECVQDMDHENMFWYRQDPGLGLRLIYFSYDVKMKEKGDIPEGYSVSREKKERFSLILESASTNQTSMYLCASSSTVISYEQYFGPGTRLTVT.

V usage is TRBV7-9 and J usage is TRBJ2-3, with TRBD1 matching over 12 bases. Losses at the gene ends were 4 bases for V and 3 bases for J; bases not matched to a gene: 8. Germline V gene lookup returns CDR1 SEHNR and CDR2 FQNEAQ (reference sequence). This CDR3 contains 17 residues. CDR3 region: CASSSGTGGFGTDTQYF. The DNA for the CDR3 is TGTGCCAGCAGCTCCGGGACAGGGGGCTTCGGAACAGATACGCAGTATTTT.

The sample holds many counts of this clonotype. This rearrangement joins TRBV20-1 to TRBJ2-3; TRBD2 matches 9 bases. The V segment lost 4 bases and the J segment 0 bases; nucleotides outside the gene matches: 8. The CDR3 spans 16 residues. The germline gives CDR1 DFQATT, CDR2 SNEGSKA (reference sequence). CDR3 amino acids: CSATRLAETSTDTQYF. The CDR3 nucleotides read TGCAGTGCTACCCGACTAGCGGAGACTAGCACAGATACGCAGTATTTT.

This clonotype appeared a few times. This could be a read error, since a much larger clone is one nucleotide away. The chain combines TRBV2 with TRBJ2-3; D is uncertain. The CDR3 is made up of 13 amino acids. Trimming shortened V by 8 bases and J by 5 bases, and 14 bases separated the two germline ends. Germline lookup yields CDR1 SNHLY and CDR2 FYNNEI. Written as DNA, the CDR3 is TGTGCCAGCCCAGCTAGTAAGGGAGATACGCAGTATTTT. Protein: CASPASKGDTQYF.

There are many counts of this clonotype. The J gene is TRBJ2-1, the V gene TRBV5-1, with 9 bases that match TRBD1. V was clipped by 0 bases and J by 5 bases; unmatched bases: 6. Germline V gives CDR1 SGHRS, CDR2 YFSETQ. CDR3 length: 16 amino acids. This chain's CDR3 is CASSLAGDRADNEQFF. The CDR3 nucleotides read TGCGCCAGCAGCTTGGCCGGGGACAGGGCCGACAATGAGCAGTTCTTC.